One sample yielded the 28 T cell receptor beta chains listed below, sequenced in a study of T cell repertoires in cytomegalovirus infection. For these TCRs, the target antigens are not known. TCRdb re-analysed the reads in MiXCR, keeping a single row per CDR3 protein. Of approximately 770,000 distinct CDR3 sequences listed, roughly 28% are singletons. The sequences come from cultured CD8+ T cells from PBMCs, collected from culture after CMV antigen stimulation. These receptors were collected from a human donor in good health (CMV status not recorded). Some clones in this sample may be carry-over from other donors' samples.

The gene calls are TRBV28 and TRBJ1-2, with TRBD1 matching over 7 bases. With V trimmed by 5 bases and J by 9 bases, 15 bases remained unmatched. Germline CDR1 reads MDHEN; CDR2 reads SYDVKM. The CDR3 consists of 15 residues. The CDR3 DNA reads TGTGCCAGCAGTGACCGGGGTTCTACGGACAGGAGCTACACCTTC. Its protein is CASSDRGSTDRSYTF.

The chain joins TRBV7-6 to TRBJ2-3, with 11 bases fitting TRBD2. The CDR3 extends over 17 amino acids. Trimming at V came to 3 bases and at J to 0 bases, leaving 5 bases not matched to a gene. Germline V CDR1 and CDR2: SGHVS, FNYEAQ. Written as DNA, the CDR3 is TGTGCCAGCAGCTTTAGCGGGGGGGACTCTAGCACAGATACGCAGTATTTT. Its protein is CASSFSGGDSSTDTQYF. The whole variable domain, remainder taken from reference TRBV7-6 and TRBJ2-3, is GAGVSQSPRYKVTKRGQDVALRCDPISGHVSLYWYRQALGQGPEFLTYFNYEAQQDKSGLPNDRFSAERPEGSISTLTIQRTEQRDSAMYRCASSFSGGDSSTDTQYFGPGTRLTVL.

This clonotype appeared many times. The chain combines TRBV12-3 or TRBV12-4 with TRBJ2-3; a weak D match, TRBD2 (5 bases). V was shortened by 7 bases and J by 0 bases, with 14 bases between the two germline ends. CDR3 length: 15 residues. The CDR3 nucleotides read TGTGCCAGCATAGGCTGGGAGTCTAGCACAGATACGCAGTATTTT. Amino acid sequence: CASIGWESSTDTQYF.

V is TRBV19 and J is TRBJ1-1, with 9 nucleotides matching TRBD1. The V and J ends lost 6 bases and 10 bases, in that order; junction bases with no gene match: 12. Germline loops: CDR1 LNHDA, CDR2 SQIVND (reference sequence). CDR3 length: 14 residues. The CDR3 is CASRGTGPTLGAFF. CDR3 sequence (DNA): TGTGCCAGTAGGGGGACAGGGCCAACACTCGGAGCTTTCTTT.

This clonotype has more than one count but fewer than ten. V usage is TRBV29-1 and J usage is TRBJ1-2, with no clear D. V was clipped by 4 bases and J by 4 bases, with 4 bases between them. Germline-derived CDR1 and CDR2 are SQVTM and ANQGSEA. The CDR3 runs 10 residues. The CDR3 DNA reads as TGCAGCGTTGTGACCTATGGCTACACCTTC. Amino acids: CSVVTYGYTF.

The V gene is TRBV6-2 or TRBV6-3, the J gene TRBJ2-3; no firm D call. V shed 8 bases and J shed 3 bases, with 12 bases lying between them. The CDR3 has 13 residues. Germline V CDR1 and CDR2: MNHEY, SVGEGT. The CDR3 is CASPLMATDTQYF. In nucleotides, the CDR3 is TGTGCCAGCCCCCTGATGGCGACAGATACGCAGTATTTT.

The chain carries TRBV25-1 and TRBJ1-1; D may be TRBD1 (5 bases). With 6 bases removed from V and 8 bases from J, the gap between germline ends came to 10 bases. The CDR3 is 11 amino acids. The germline CDR1 and CDR2 sequences are MGHDK and SYGVNS. CDR3 coding DNA: TGTGCCAGCAGGGGAGGGGTGGAAGCTTTCTTT. Its protein is CASRGGVEAFF.

This rearrangement joins TRBV6-5 to TRBJ2-1; D gene unclear. There are 13 residues in the CDR3. Between the trimmed V and J ends, which lost 0 bases and 9 bases, there was a span of 9 bases. Germline values: CDR1 MNHEY, CDR2 SVGAGI. The DNA for the CDR3 is TGTGCCAGCAGTTACTCGACGCCGGGTGAGCAGTTCTTC. It codes for CASSYSTPGEQFF.

This clonotype was seen a few times. Mismatch with germline at one junction end may stem from a read error. This chain uses TRBV4-2 with TRBJ1-1; possibly TRBD1 for D (5 bases). CDR1 and CDR2 from the germline V gene are LGHNA and YNFKEQ. The CDR3 is made up of 17 amino acids. CDR3 bases: TGTGCCAGCAGGCAAGTTGGGGGAATGGGAACAGACACTGAAGCTTTCTTT. Translated, it gives CASRQVGGMGTDTEAFF.

The CDR3 sequence: CASSQRWGSAEAFF. In DNA, the CDR3 is TGCGCCAGCAGCCAACGATGGGGTAGTGCTGAAGCTTTCTTT. J is TRBJ1-1 and V is TRBV4-1, with D hard to call. This CDR3 comprises 14 residues. The germline V and J ends were trimmed by 2 bases and 6 bases, with 13 bases remaining between them. Germline lookup yields CDR1 MGHRA and CDR2 YSYEKL.

This chain joins TRBV20-1 and TRBJ2-5; D is possibly TRBD1 (6 bases). The CDR3 is made up of 13 amino acids. V was clipped by 5 bases and J by 5 bases, with 15 bases between them. In germline, CDR1 is DFQATT, CDR2 SNEGSKA (reference sequence). The CDR3 protein is CSASHRDAETQYF. As DNA, the CDR3 is TGCAGTGCTTCCCACAGGGACGCGGAGACCCAGTACTTC.

Ten or more counts support this clonotype. The V gene is TRBV7-6, the J gene TRBJ2-2, with D unclear. CDR1 SGHVS and CDR2 FNYEAQ come from the germline V gene. The CDR3 loop spans 14 amino acids. V lost 1 base and J lost 6, with 9 bases in between. DNA for the CDR3: TGTGCCAGCAGCTTAGTTCCGGGTTCCGGGGAGCTGTTTTTT. Protein: CASSLVPGSGELFF.

In its sample, this clonotype was seen many times. The rearrangement links TRBV7-3 to TRBJ2-6, with D uncertain. Germline V gene data show CDR1 as SGHTA and CDR2 as FQGTGA. This CDR3 is 12 amino acids long. Trimming removed 5 bases at V and 5 bases at J, with 4 bases between. This CDR3 reads CASSQWANVLTF. The CDR3 DNA follows: TGTGCCAGCAGCCAGTGGGCCAACGTCCTGACTTTC.

The chain combines TRBV6-4 with TRBJ2-1, with D perhaps given as TRBD1 or TRBD2 (5 bases each). This CDR3 comprises 15 residues. V was pared by 10 bases and J by 0 bases, with 16 bases between. Germline CDR1 is MRHNA and CDR2 is SNTAGT. This chain's CDR3 is CATPGTDCSYNEQFF. The CDR3 nucleotides read TGTGCCACCCCTGGGACCGATTGCTCCTACAATGAGCAGTTCTTC.

The chain combines TRBV4-3 with TRBJ1-1; D is possibly TRBD1 (6 bases). This CDR3 spans 18 amino acids. The ends were cut back, 0 bases at V and 0 bases at J, with 17 bases in the middle. Germline CDR1 and CDR2: LGHNA and YSLEER. The CDR3 DNA reads TGCGCCAGCAGCCAAGAACCGACCAGCCAGGGGCTGAACACTGAAGCTTTCTTT. It yields the protein CASSQEPTSQGLNTEAFF.

The rearrangement joins TRBV29-1 to TRBJ1-1, with 12 bases aligning to TRBD1. The CDR3 extends over 16 amino acids. After removal of 5 bases from V and 1 base from J, the junction contained 8 bases not matched to a gene. Germline assignment: CDR1 SQVTM and CDR2 ANQGSEA. The CDR3 DNA sequence: TGCAGCGTTTCACCGGGACAGGGGGCGAAGAACACTGAAGCTTTCTTT. Residues: CSVSPGQGAKNTEAFF.

This clonotype was detected a few times. The chain employs TRBV28 and TRBJ2-3, with D possibly matching TRBD1 (6 bases). The CDR3 runs 15 residues. The germline V gene has CDR1 MDHEN and CDR2 SYDVKM. Trimming cost V 4 bases and J 0 bases, with 11 bases left between them. CDR3 DNA: TGTGCCAGCAGTTCTAGGACAGCTAGCACAGATACGCAGTATTTT. Translation: CASSSRTASTDTQYF.

The V and J genes are TRBV24-1 and TRBJ2-1; 8 nucleotides match TRBD2. CDR1 and CDR2 from the germline V gene are KGHDR and SFDVKD. The CDR3 is 14 residues long. The J segment lost 7 bases and the V segment lost 4 bases, leaving 5 bases of the junction unmatched. The CDR3 nucleotides read TGTGCCACCAGTGAACGGGGGGGCCTGAATGAGCAGTTCTTC. Protein: CATSERGGLNEQFF.

The V and J genes are TRBV20-1 and TRBJ2-1, with 7 bases matching TRBD2. This CDR3 has 13 residues. The germline V gene encodes CDR1 DFQATT and CDR2 SNEGSKA (reference sequence). V lost 1 base and J lost 10; bases outside the gene matches: 7. The chain's CDR3 is CSARGGGSREQFF. CDR3 bases: TGCAGTGCTAGAGGGGGCGGGAGCAGAGAGCAGTTCTTC.

DNA for the CDR3: TGTGCCACCAGTATGGGAGGGGGCCAGCCCCAGCATTTT. Translation: CATSMGGGQPQHF. The chain couples TRBV24-1 to TRBJ1-5; the match to TRBD1 covers 7 bases. J gave up 7 bases and V 6 bases, and 5 bases lay outside the gene matches. This CDR3 comprises 13 residues. The V gene's germline CDR1 is KGHDR and CDR2 SFDVKD.

The V and J genes are TRBV14 and TRBJ2-3; 10 nucleotides match TRBD2. The ends lost 5 bases at V and 2 bases at J; junction bases unmatched: 10. The CDR3 sequence is 17 residues long. Per germline, CDR1 SGHDN and CDR2 FVKESK. The DNA of the CDR3 is TGTGCCAGCAGCTACCGGGGACTAGCGACCAACACAGATACGCAGTATTTT. Its protein product is CASSYRGLATNTDTQYF.

In its sample, this clonotype was seen a few times. The V call is TRBV10-1, the J call TRBJ1-1, with no clear D. The CDR3 runs 16 residues. Germline V gives CDR1 WNHNN, CDR2 SYGVQD (reference sequence). The V gene lost 7 bases and the J gene lost 3 bases, with 21 bases spanning the gap. The CDR3 region is CASNAGSHSHDTEAFF. In nucleotides, the CDR3 is TGCGCCAGCAATGCCGGCAGCCACTCCCACGACACTGAAGCTTTCTTT.

This clonotype was observed a few times. The gene calls are TRBV5-5 and TRBJ1-2; D is unclear. The CDR3 has 14 amino acids. V was trimmed by 0 bases and J by 3 bases, leaving 9 bases between them. Germline loops: CDR1 SGHKS, CDR2 YYEKEE (reference sequence). CDR3 loop: CASSLERFYYGYTF. The CDR3 bases are TGTGCCAGCAGCTTGGAGCGTTTTTACTATGGCTACACCTTC.

This chain joins TRBV6-8 and TRBJ2-1; 7 nucleotides agree with TRBD1. V shed 5 bases, J shed 10 bases, and the junction held 17 bases outside the gene matches. The CDR3 loop spans 16 amino acids. CDR1 and CDR2 from the germline V gene are MNHGY and SAAAGT. As DNA, the CDR3 is TGTGCCAGCAGTCCAATGGCGACCGACAGGGCACGGGAGCAGTTCTTC. This encodes CASSPMATDRAREQFF.

This clonotype was picked up many times. The gene calls are TRBV7-6 and TRBJ2-5, with D hard to call. Trimming removed 6 bases at V and 3 bases at J, with 17 bases between. The CDR3 sequence is 15 residues long. CDR1 and CDR2 from the germline V gene are SGHVS and FNYEAQ. The CDR3 spells CASRSSWIREETQYF. The CDR3 DNA is TGTGCCAGCAGGTCTTCCTGGATACGTGAAGAGACCCAGTACTTC.

In DNA form, the CDR3 reads TGTGCCAGCAGTTTCCGGACTAGCGGGGGGGCCGGGGAGCTGTTTTTT. It codes for CASSFRTSGGAGELFF. This chain links TRBV27 with TRBJ2-2; 15 bases map to TRBD2. Losses at the gene ends were 3 bases for V and 6 bases for J; bases not matched to a gene: 2. From germline, CDR1 is MNHEY and CDR2 SMNVEV (reference sequence). CDR3 length: 16 residues.

This clonotype has only a few counts. V and J are TRBV10-3 and TRBJ1-1; D is uncertain. The germline V gene encodes CDR1 ENHRY and CDR2 SYGVKD. The CDR3 runs to 13 residues. With 8 bases removed from V and 0 bases from J, the gap between germline ends came to 10 bases. The CDR3 nucleotides are TGTGCCATCGGCCCAACACTGAACACTGAAGCTTTCTTT. This codes for CAIGPTLNTEAFF.

Only a few counts were recorded for this clonotype. The chain employs TRBV27 and TRBJ2-3; 8 nucleotides line up with TRBD1. The CDR3 totals 15 residues. CDR1 and CDR2 from the germline V gene are MNHEY and SMNVEV (reference sequence). J gave up 6 bases and V 6 bases, and 11 bases lay outside the gene matches. The CDR3 coding sequence is TGTGCCAGCAGCTTCCTCCAGGGGGCTACTGATACGCAGTATTTT. It is translated as CASSFLQGATDTQYF.